This entry is about one T cell receptor beta chain. Its binding antigen is unknown. Within one base of it there is no much larger clone, and no base qualities were kept. The data belong to a study of T cell responses to AZD1222 COVID-19 vaccine (dated by TCRdb to the early 2020s). For the wider study: A total of roughly 240 trial participants underwent TCR sequencing, of whom 207 received two doses of AZD1222 and around 26 received two doses of the MenACWY control vaccine. Trial participants were enrolled by age into 18-55, 56-69 and 70-plus year subgroups, with around 150, 28 and 57 TCR-sequenced participants respectively.

Its CDR3 holds 17 amino acids, cysteine through phenylalanine. The kept DNA is CDR3 alone, 51 bases in frame from the first base. CDR1 SGHRS and CDR2 YFSETQ were looked up in the germline V gene. Cut back by 3 bases and 1 base, the V and J ends lie 16 bases apart. The sample's time point label is to be understood as: about 28 days (+/-7) after the second vaccine dose. The treatment or condition label, as the study defines it: meningococcal conjugate vaccine given as trial control. The vaccinee samples were drawn from two UK trials, COV001 and COV002, one of which was a single-blind randomized controlled phase 2/3 trial testing AZD1222 (ChAdOx1 nCoV-19) in healthy adults. For TCRbeta chain sequencing, PBMC samples from trial participants were taken at day 0 and at day 28 after the second dose. The research as a whole found: The vaccine-associated CD4 TCRs covered the entire spike protein, and the dominant responses fell in regions 160-218 and 743-854. Only 5 to 7 AZD1222 recipients were SARS-CoV-2 seropositive at baseline, limiting conclusions about previously exposed vaccinees. In the small 56-69-year group, the increase in depth fell short of significance, most likely because of low power. Participants were mostly white British, with more females than males. The authors suggested clonal diversity may have been underestimated. Because no day 14 peak-response samples were available, the repertoires could be characterized only after the peak T cell response. After two AZD1222 doses, both the breadth and the depth of spike-specific TCRs were significantly higher than at day 0 and than in MenACWY recipients. Reportedly, almost half of the unique spike-specific TCRs recognized epitopes lying outside the regions that are mutated in the B.1.351 and B.1.1.7 variants.

The CDR3 regions of human TCRbeta chains were subjected to immunosequencing. Per the original workflow: Repertoire TCRs were checked for matches against a reference library of SARS-CoV-2-specific TCRs that had been generated using the MIRA antigen-specificity platform. Breadth was defined as the fraction of unique TCRs that were SARS-CoV-2-associated, and depth was defined as the fraction of total T cells that were SARS-CoV-2-associated. Each spike-specific TCR was assigned to its reactive spike region and to a CD4 or CD8 class using the MIRA data. Log10-transformed breadth and depth values were compared by one-way ANOVA with Sidak's multiple comparisons tests. What TCRdb holds here is the immuneACCESS table cut down to in-frame rearrangements. Part of the clones is not present; checked against another copy, under half of the missing clones reflect an unresolved V gene, and the others are unexplained. The D gene and trimming were derived from the DNA, and the V and J assignments and clone size from that table. The sample has fewer than 200,000 clones on record, approximately 90% of them singletons. The leading ten clones occupy around 3.6% of the sample.

The rearranged segments are TRBV5-1 and TRBJ2-2; the D gene lacks a confident call. This sample comprised peripheral blood, obtained 28 days after the second dose of the MenACWY control vaccine. This sequence originates from an adult who received the MenACWY meningococcal vaccine as a control. The nucleotide sequence reads as follows: TGCGCCAGCAGCTCCACTTTTGGTGTTGGGAACACCGGGGAGCTGTTTTTT. This sequence encodes CASSSTFGVGNTGELFF.